What follows is one TCR beta chain and its context. Its matching antigen is unknown. Germline lookup yields CDR1 SGHRS and CDR2 YFSETQ. The CDR3 extends over 15 amino acids. V trimming: 4 bases; J trimming: 1 base; junction bases outside the gene matches: 7. The entry originates in a study of shared clonotypes between healthy human individuals. Study-level results: Despite large depth, sorted-subset datasets appeared incompletely sequenced. Sampling involved blood alone; tissue repertoires likely differ. Generation of non-shared clonotypes was less probable than generation of clonotypes shared by all four donors.

Assay: immunoSEQ multiplex PCR; the TCRdb copy retains only in-frame clones and omits some. The sample carries approximately 2.5 million clones, more than 85% recorded once. This TCR came from a man aged 18 to 29 in good health. Some clones in this sample may be carry-over from other donors' samples. Sequencing input: naive CD4+ T cells from PBMCs. Subset here: CD45RA+ positively selected. V usage is TRBV5-1 and J usage is TRBJ2-5; the match to TRBD2 covers 7 bases. CDR3 coding DNA: TGCGCCAGCAGCCGGGGGGTAGGGAGCCAAGAGACCCAGTACTTC. It yields the protein CASSRGVGSQETQYF. The whole variable domain, filled in from reference TRBV5-1 and TRBJ2-5, reads KAGVTQTPRYLIKTRGQQVTLSCSPISGHRSVSWYQQTPGQGLQFLFEYFSETQRNKGNFPGRFSGRQFSNSRSEMNVSTLELGDSALYLCASSRGVGSQETQYFGPGTRLLVL.